This TCR beta chain was documented in a study of shared clonotypes between healthy human individuals. This clone came up a few times. This sample includes further DNA sequences coding for the same CDR3. The CDR3 consists of 13 residues. Germline V gives CDR1 SGHRS, CDR2 YFSETQ. The J segment lost 5 bases and the V segment lost 2 bases, leaving 2 bases of the junction unmatched. For every subset, genomic DNA was evenly distributed across several immunoSEQ plates. Unsorted PBMC contributed approximately 300 ng DNA, tens of thousands of T cell genomes, to each replicate PCR. Sequencing was performed on unsorted PBMC DNA using ten immunoSEQ deep assay plates. TCRdb keeps only in-frame clones here, not all; method: immunoSEQ multiplex PCR. In the table there are fewer than 500,000 clones, 60% to 80% of which are singletons.

This TCR was sampled from a woman in her 40s in good health. Some clones in this sample may be carry-over from other donors' samples. This chain uses TRBV5-1 with TRBJ2-5; 8 bases map to TRBD1. Material for sequencing was PBMCs. This chain's CDR3 is CASSLQGEETQYF. DNA for the CDR3: TGCGCCAGCAGCTTACAGGGGGAGGAGACCCAGTACTTC.